The present T cell receptor (beta chain) was sequenced within a study of Ad26.COV2.S vaccination and SARS-CoV-2 variants. Study-level findings and limits: Substantial post-vaccination breadth of spike-specific CD8+ and CD4+ T cell responses was reported. Breadth and depth estimates from TCRs may understate total T cell responses. Vaccine and placebo recipients had comparable breadth of non-spike TCRs. It was vaccine recipients, not placebo recipients, who had the higher spike-specific TCR breadth.

Points on this clone: Its antigen is unidentified.

Trimming shortened V by 6 bases and J by 7 bases, and 16 bases separated the two germline ends. The CDR3 covers 12 residues. CDR1 and CDR2 from the germline V gene are SQVTM and ANQGSEA. This table comes from immunoSEQ multiplex PCR, and its TCRdb copy is limited to in-frame clones, with some not included. The data contain over 100,000 clones, around 80% of them seen just once; the ten biggest clones take up 17%. The receptor's source is a human donor who had recovered from COVID-19. The gene calls are TRBV29-1 and TRBJ2-7; tentative D call: TRBD2 (6 bases). The sample here was peripheral blood, taken after recovery from COVID-19. CDR3 nucleotide sequence: TGCAGCGTCCTTAGCGGTTCCCTGGAGCAGTACTTC. It codes for CSVLSGSLEQYF.